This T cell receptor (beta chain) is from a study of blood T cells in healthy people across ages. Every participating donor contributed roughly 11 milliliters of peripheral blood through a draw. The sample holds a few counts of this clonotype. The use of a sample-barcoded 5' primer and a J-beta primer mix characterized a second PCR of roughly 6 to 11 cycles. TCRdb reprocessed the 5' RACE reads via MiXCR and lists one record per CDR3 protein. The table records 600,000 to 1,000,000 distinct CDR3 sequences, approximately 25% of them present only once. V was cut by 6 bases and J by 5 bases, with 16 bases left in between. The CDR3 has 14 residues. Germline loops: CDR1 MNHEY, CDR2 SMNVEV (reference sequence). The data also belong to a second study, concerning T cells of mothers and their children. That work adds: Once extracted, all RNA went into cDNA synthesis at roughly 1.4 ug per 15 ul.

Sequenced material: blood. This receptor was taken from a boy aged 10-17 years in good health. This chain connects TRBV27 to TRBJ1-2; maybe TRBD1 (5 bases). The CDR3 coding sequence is TGTGCCAGCAGCCGTATCCCCGGGGCATATGGCTACACCTTC. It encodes CASSRIPGAYGYTF.